Listed below are T cell receptor beta chains from one sample, sequenced in a study of T-cell reconstitution after alpha-beta-depleted transplantation in children. TCRdb analysed the PCR reads with MiXCR anew, one entry per CDR3 protein. The sample consists of 200,000 or so distinct CDR3 sequences, 5% to 7.5% of them appearing once. The material sequenced was PBMCs, taken before TCRalphabeta/CD19-depleted stem cell transplant. Receptor source: a girl under three years old with combined immunodeficiency, due to receive a stem cell transplant. Both conserved end residues are part of each CDR3. Fields, in order: D gene, J gene, V gene, clone size, CDR3 protein, CDR3 DNA. A D gene is named only where the DNA matches it firmly. Part of the rows lack a size; the others show once, few, many or a class for expanded clones.

>TRBD1|TRBJ2-2|TRBV5-1|many
CASSLGRTGIPGELFF
TGCGCCAGCAGCTTGGGAAGGACAGGAATTCCCGGGGAGCTGTTTTTT
>NA|TRBJ2-3|TRBV4-1|many
CASSSLLASTDTQYF
TGCGCCAGCAGCTCCCTTTTAGCTAGCACAGATACGCAGTATTTT
>TRBD1|TRBJ2-7|TRBV6-2/TRBV6-3|NA
CASSYWRQGGRYEQYF
TGTGCCAGCAGTTACTGGAGACAGGGTGGAAGGTACGAGCAGTACTTC
>NA|TRBJ2-5|TRBV6-5|many
CASSNTPGNQETQYF
TGTGCCAGCAGTAATACTCCAGGGAACCAAGAGACCCAGTACTTC
>TRBD2|TRBJ2-1|TRBV11-3|many
CASSLVGGAYNEQFF
TGTGCCAGCAGCTTAGTGGGGGGGGCCTACAATGAGCAGTTCTTC
>TRBD2|TRBJ2-3|TRBV20-1|many
CSASSGGADTQYF
TGCAGTGCTTCTAGCGGGGGGGCGGATACGCAGTATTTT
>NA|TRBJ2-1|TRBV20-1|many
CSARRLPNEQFF
TGCAGTGCGAGACGGCTCCCCAATGAGCAGTTCTTC
>NA|TRBJ2-7|TRBV29-1|many
CSVGQNYEQYF
TGCAGCGTTGGACAGAACTACGAGCAGTACTTC
>TRBD2|TRBJ2-7|TRBV6-2/TRBV6-3|many
CASRDMTSAYEQYF
TGTGCCAGCAGGGATATGACTAGCGCATACGAGCAGTACTTC
>TRBD2|TRBJ2-4|TRBV9|many
CASSGSGSGGPQNIQYF
TGTGCCAGCAGCGGAAGTGGAAGCGGGGGACCCCAAAACATTCAGTACTTC
>TRBD2|TRBJ2-1|TRBV6-5|many
CASRSLAGPYNEQFF
TGTGCCAGCAGGTCATTAGCGGGGCCCTACAATGAGCAGTTCTTC
>NA|TRBJ2-7|TRBV27|many
CASGQGGTTYEQYF
TGTGCCAGCGGTCAAGGGGGAACTACCTACGAGCAGTACTTC
>NA|TRBJ2-7|TRBV20-1|many
CSASVGGASYEQYF
TGCAGTGCTAGCGTCGGAGGGGCATCCTACGAGCAGTACTTC
>NA|TRBJ2-1|TRBV28|many
CASSLAVSYNEQFF
TGTGCCAGCAGTTTGGCAGTCTCCTACAATGAGCAGTTCTTC
>NA|TRBJ2-3|TRBV11-2|many
CASSLDEREWGTDTQYF
TGTGCCAGCAGCTTAGATGAGAGGGAATGGGGCACAGATACGCAGTATTTT
>TRBD1|TRBJ1-1|TRBV15|many
CATSRARGSEAFF
TGTGCCACCAGCAGAGCCAGGGGGAGTGAAGCTTTCTTT
>NA|TRBJ2-7|TRBV3-1|many
CASSQTAGTLGEQYF
TGTGCCAGCAGCCAAACCGCGGGGACGCTGGGCGAGCAGTACTTC
>NA|TRBJ1-5|TRBV5-5|few
CASSYQGTNQPQHF
TGTGCCAGCAGTTATCAGGGGACGAATCAGCCCCAGCATTTT
>TRBD2|TRBJ2-1|TRBV19|many
CATRQTSGGYNEQFF
TGTGCCACCCGGCAAACTAGCGGGGGGTACAATGAGCAGTTCTTC
>NA|TRBJ2-7|TRBV10-3|many
CAISVSSLLYEQYF
TGTGCCATCAGTGTCTCCTCACTCCTCTACGAGCAGTACTTC
>NA|TRBJ1-2|TRBV29-1|few
CSVEALGGGYGYTF
TGCAGCGTTGAAGCCCTTGGGGGGGGCTATGGCTACACCTTC
>NA|TRBJ1-1|TRBV7-9|many
CASRDLGHTNTEAFF
TGTGCCAGCAGGGACCTAGGACACACGAACACTGAAGCTTTCTTT
>NA|TRBJ2-1|TRBV12-3/TRBV12-4|many
CASSLRDRPVDEQFF
TGTGCCAGCAGTTTAAGGGACCGACCAGTGGATGAGCAGTTCTTC
>NA|TRBJ1-1|TRBV6-2/TRBV6-3|many
CASSYGGLGMNTEAFF
TGTGCCAGCAGTTACGGGGGGCTAGGCATGAACACTGAAGCTTTCTTT
>NA|TRBJ2-5|TRBV12-3/TRBV12-4|many
CASSPRSGAPYQETQYF
TGTGCCAGCAGTCCCCGCTCGGGGGCCCCGTACCAAGAGACCCAGTACTTC
>TRBD1|TRBJ1-5|TRBV20-1|NA
CSAGQGIQPQHF
TGCAGTGCCGGACAGGGGATACAGCCCCAGCATTTT
>NA|TRBJ2-1|TRBV7-9|many
CASSSFPPKNEQFF
TGTGCCAGCAGCTCCTTCCCCCCCAAGAATGAGCAGTTCTTC
>NA|TRBJ2-7|TRBV14|many
CASSPPVNPSGLYEQYF
TGTGCCAGCAGCCCCCCCGTTAATCCCTCGGGGCTCTACGAGCAGTACTTC
>NA|TRBJ2-2|TRBV5-1|many
CASSLAGGKGSPIRANTGELFF
TGCGCCAGCAGCTTGGCCGGGGGAAAAGGTAGTCCAATACGAGCGAACACCGGGGAGCTGTTTTTT
>TRBD2|TRBJ2-1|TRBV7-2|many
CASSFPGLGSNEQFF
TGTGCCAGCAGCTTTCCGGGACTAGGATCTAATGAGCAGTTCTTC
>TRBD2|TRBJ2-2|TRBV12-3/TRBV12-4|NA
CATHFGPAGTGELFF
TGTGCCACCCACTTCGGTCCAGCGGGGACCGGGGAGCTGTTTTTT
>NA|TRBJ2-7|TRBV24-1|many
CATSDFSGYEQYF
TGTGCCACCAGTGATTTTAGCGGCTACGAGCAGTACTTC
>NA|TRBJ2-1|TRBV7-9|many
CASSFPASLSSYNEQFF
TGTGCCAGCAGCTTTCCCGCGAGCCTAAGCTCCTACAATGAGCAGTTCTTC
>NA|TRBJ2-1|TRBV2|many
CASSEEGALDNEQFF
TGTGCCAGCAGTGAAGAAGGGGCTCTGGACAATGAGCAGTTCTTC
>NA|TRBJ1-5|TRBV21-1|NA
CASSKSLSQHF
TGTGCCAGCAGCAAATCCTTGTCCCAGCATTTT
>NA|TRBJ2-7|TRBV29-1|many
CSVEGEGRRPYEQYF
TGCAGCGTTGAGGGTGAGGGACGGCGGCCCTACGAGCAGTACTTC
>NA|TRBJ2-1|TRBV7-9|many
CASSLVQYEQFF
TGTGCCAGCAGCTTAGTGCAATATGAGCAGTTCTTC
>NA|TRBJ2-1|TRBV5-1|NA
CASSLFGSNEQFF
TGCGCCAGCAGCTTGTTCGGAAGCAATGAGCAGTTCTTC
>NA|TRBJ2-2|TRBV15|many
CATSPGPIFFTGELFF
TGTGCCACCAGCCCCGGACCGATATTCTTTACCGGGGAGCTGTTTTTT
>NA|TRBJ2-6|TRBV28|few
CASHGARDAANVLTF
TGTGCCAGCCACGGGGCTCGCGATGCGGCCAACGTCCTGACTTTC
>TRBD2|TRBJ2-2|TRBV28|many
CASTPSTSGTNTGELFF
TGTGCCAGCACCCCCTCGACTAGCGGGACGAACACCGGGGAGCTGTTTTTT
>NA|TRBJ1-2|TRBV12-3/TRBV12-4|few
CASSLPGIWGYTF
TGTGCCAGCAGTTTACCGGGAATATGGGGCTACACCTTC
>TRBD2|TRBJ2-3|TRBV4-3|many
CASSQDKLAGGTLTDTQYF
TGCGCCAGCAGCCAAGATAAACTAGCGGGTGGCACTCTCACAGATACGCAGTATTTT
>NA|TRBJ2-7|TRBV6-5|many
CASSLSVGFAYEQYF
TGTGCCAGCAGTTTATCTGTCGGATTCGCCTACGAGCAGTACTTC
>NA|TRBJ2-5|TRBV20-1|many
CSARARRGAVMETQYF
TGCAGTGCTAGGGCAAGGCGGGGAGCAGTTATGGAGACCCAGTACTTC
>NA|TRBJ1-1|TRBV7-3|many
CASSLKARTHTEAFF
TGTGCCAGCAGCTTAAAAGCGCGGACGCACACTGAAGCTTTCTTT
>TRBD2|TRBJ2-1|TRBV18|many
CASSPEVAVAGVGYNEQFF
TGTGCCAGCTCACCGGAGGTTGCGGTAGCGGGAGTTGGGTACAATGAGCAGTTCTTC
>NA|TRBJ1-2|TRBV29-1|many
CSVDGGLYYGYTF
TGCAGCGTTGACGGGGGGTTATACTATGGCTACACCTTC
>NA|TRBJ2-2|TRBV28|many
CASGGGQNTGELFF
TGTGCCAGCGGTGGGGGACAGAACACCGGGGAGCTGTTTTTT
>NA|TRBJ2-1|TRBV12-3/TRBV12-4|many
CASSFPGRKNEQFF
TGTGCCAGCAGTTTCCCCGGTCGGAAGAATGAGCAGTTCTTC
>NA|TRBJ2-5|TRBV12-3/TRBV12-4|many
CASSLNVVVETQYF
TGTGCCAGCAGTTTAAACGTGGTTGTGGAGACCCAGTACTTC
>NA|TRBJ2-7|TRBV4-3|many
CASSQDVRETYEQYF
TGCGCCAGCAGCCAAGACGTCAGGGAGACGTACGAGCAGTACTTC